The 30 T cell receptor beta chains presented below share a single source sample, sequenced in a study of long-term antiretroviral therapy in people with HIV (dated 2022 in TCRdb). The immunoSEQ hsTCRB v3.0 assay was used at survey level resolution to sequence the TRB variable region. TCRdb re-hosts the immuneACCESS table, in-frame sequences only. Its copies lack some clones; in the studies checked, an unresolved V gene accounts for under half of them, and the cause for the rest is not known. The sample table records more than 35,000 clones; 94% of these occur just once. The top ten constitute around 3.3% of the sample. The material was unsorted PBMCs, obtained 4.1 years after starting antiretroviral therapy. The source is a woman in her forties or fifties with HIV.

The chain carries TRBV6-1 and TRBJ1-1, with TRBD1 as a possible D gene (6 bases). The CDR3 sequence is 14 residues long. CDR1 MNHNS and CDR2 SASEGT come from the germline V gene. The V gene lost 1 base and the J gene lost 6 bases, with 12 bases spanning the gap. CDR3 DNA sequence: TGTGCCAGCAGTGAAGGGGGGCAGGGACCTGAAGCTTTCTTT. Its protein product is CASSEGGQGPEAFF.

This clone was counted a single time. CDR3 protein: CAWSPDSSYEQYF. CDR3 nucleotides: TGTGCCTGGAGTCCGGACAGTTCCTACGAGCAGTACTTC. The chain has TRBV30 and TRBJ2-7; a possible D gene is TRBD1 (6 bases). CDR3 length equals 13 residues. Germline loops: CDR1 GTSNPN, CDR2 SVGIG (reference sequence). With 2 bases removed from V and 1 base from J, the gap between germline ends came to 9 bases.

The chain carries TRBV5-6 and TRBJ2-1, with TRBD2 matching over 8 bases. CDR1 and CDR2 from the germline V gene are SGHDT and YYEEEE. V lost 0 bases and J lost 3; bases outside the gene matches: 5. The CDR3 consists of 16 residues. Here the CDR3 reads CASSLAGRGDYNEQFF. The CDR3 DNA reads TGTGCCAGCAGCTTGGCGGGGCGGGGGGACTACAATGAGCAGTTCTTC.

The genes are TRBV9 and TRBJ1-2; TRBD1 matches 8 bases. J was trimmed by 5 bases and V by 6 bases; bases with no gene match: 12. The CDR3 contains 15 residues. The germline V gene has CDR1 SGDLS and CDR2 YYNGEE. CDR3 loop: CASTPGQGTGYGYTF. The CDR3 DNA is TGTGCCAGCACCCCAGGACAGGGAACAGGGTATGGCTACACCTTC.

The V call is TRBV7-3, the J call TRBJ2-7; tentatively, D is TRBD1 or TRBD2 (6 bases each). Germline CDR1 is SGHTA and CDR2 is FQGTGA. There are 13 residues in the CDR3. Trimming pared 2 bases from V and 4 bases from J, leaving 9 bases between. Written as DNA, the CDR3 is TGTGCCAGCAGCTTAGGGGGGCTGTACGAGCAGTACTTC. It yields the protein CASSLGGLYEQYF.

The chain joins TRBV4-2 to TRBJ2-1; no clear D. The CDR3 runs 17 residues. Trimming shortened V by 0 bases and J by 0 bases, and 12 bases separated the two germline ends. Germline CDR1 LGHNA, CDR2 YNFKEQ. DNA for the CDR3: TGTGCCAGCAGCCAAGAGATGTCGGCGAGCTCCTACAATGAGCAGTTCTTC. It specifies CASSQEMSASSYNEQFF.

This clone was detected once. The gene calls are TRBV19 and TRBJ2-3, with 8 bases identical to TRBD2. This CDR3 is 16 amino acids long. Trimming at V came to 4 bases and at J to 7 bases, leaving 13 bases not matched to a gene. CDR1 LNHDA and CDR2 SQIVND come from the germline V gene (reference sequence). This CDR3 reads CASSTLAGLGINTQYF. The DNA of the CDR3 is TGTGCCAGTAGTACCTTAGCGGGGTTGGGGATAAATACGCAGTATTTT.

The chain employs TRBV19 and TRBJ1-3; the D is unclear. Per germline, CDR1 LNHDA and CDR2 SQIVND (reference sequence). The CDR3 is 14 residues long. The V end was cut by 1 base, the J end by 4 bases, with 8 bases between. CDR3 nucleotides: TGTGCCAGTAGTATAGGAGGTTCCGGAAACACCATATATTTT. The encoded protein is CASSIGGSGNTIYF.

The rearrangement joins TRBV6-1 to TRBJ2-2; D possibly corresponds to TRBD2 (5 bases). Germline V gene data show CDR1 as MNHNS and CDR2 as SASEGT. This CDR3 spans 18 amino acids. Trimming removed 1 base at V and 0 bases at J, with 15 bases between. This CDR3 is CASSEGYPRRANTGELFF. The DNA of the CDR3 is TGTGCCAGCAGTGAAGGGTATCCGAGGCGGGCGAACACCGGGGAGCTGTTTTTT.

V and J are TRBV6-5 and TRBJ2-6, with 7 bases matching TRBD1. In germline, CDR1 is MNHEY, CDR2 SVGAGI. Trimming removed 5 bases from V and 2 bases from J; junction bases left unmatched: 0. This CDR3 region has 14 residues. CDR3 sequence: CASSTGAGANVLTF. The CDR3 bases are TGTGCCAGCAGTACAGGGGCTGGGGCCAACGTCCTGACTTTC.

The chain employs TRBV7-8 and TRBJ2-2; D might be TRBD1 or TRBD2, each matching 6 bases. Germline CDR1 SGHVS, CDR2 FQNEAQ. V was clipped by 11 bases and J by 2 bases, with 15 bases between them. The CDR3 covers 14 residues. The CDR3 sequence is CAEDSGANTGELFF. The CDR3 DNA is TGTGCCGAAGACTCGGGGGCCAACACCGGGGAGCTGTTTTTT.

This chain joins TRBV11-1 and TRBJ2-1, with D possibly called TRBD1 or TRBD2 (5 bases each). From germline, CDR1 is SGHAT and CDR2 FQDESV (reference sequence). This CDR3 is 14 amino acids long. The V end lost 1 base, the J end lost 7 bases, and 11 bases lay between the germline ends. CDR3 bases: TGTGCCAGCAGCTTAGTCCAGGGCGGGAATGAGCAGTTCTTC. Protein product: CASSLVQGGNEQFF.

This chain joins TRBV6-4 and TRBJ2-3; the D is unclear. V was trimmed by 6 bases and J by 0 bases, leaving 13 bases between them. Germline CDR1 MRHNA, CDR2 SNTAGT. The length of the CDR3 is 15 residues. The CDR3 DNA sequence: TGTGCCAGCAGCCCTGACACCACTAGCACAGATACGCAGTATTTT. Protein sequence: CASSPDTTSTDTQYF.

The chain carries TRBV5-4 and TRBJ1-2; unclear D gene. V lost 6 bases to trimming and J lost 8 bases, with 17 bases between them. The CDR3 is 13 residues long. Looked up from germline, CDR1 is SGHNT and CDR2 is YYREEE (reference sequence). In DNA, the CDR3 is TGTGCCAGCACCCAAGAGGGCGGGAGAGGCTACACCTTC. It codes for CASTQEGGRGYTF.

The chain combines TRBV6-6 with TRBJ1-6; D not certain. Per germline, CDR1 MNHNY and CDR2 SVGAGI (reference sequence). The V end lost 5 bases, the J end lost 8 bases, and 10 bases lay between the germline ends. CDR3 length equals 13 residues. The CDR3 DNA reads TGTGCCAGCAGTCTACTTACCGATTCACCCCTCCACTTT. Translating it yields CASSLLTDSPLHF.

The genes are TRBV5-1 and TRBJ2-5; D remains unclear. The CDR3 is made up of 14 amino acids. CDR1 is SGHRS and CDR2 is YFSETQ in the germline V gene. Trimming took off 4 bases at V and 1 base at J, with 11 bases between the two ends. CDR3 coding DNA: TGCGCCAGCAGCGAAGACTGGCGCCAAGAGACCCAGTACTTC. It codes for CASSEDWRQETQYF.

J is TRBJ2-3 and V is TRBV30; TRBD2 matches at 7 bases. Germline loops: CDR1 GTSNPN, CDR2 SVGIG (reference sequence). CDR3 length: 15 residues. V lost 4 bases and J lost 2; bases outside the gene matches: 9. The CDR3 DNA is TGTGCCTGGACCAGAGGAGCGGGATTCACAGATACGCAGTATTTT. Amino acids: CAWTRGAGFTDTQYF.

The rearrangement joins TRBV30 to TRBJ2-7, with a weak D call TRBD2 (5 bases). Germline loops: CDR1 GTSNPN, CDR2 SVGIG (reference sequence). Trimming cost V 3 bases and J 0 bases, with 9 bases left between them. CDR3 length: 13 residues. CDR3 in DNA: TGTGCCTGGAGGGCCCGGGGCTCCTACGAGCAGTACTTC. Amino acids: CAWRARGSYEQYF.

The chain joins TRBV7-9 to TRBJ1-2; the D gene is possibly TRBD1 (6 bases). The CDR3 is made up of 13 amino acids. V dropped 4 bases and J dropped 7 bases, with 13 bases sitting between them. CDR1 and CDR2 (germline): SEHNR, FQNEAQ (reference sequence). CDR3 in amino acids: CASSSQQGSGYTF. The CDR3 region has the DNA TGTGCCAGCAGCTCACAACAGGGATCTGGCTACACCTTC.

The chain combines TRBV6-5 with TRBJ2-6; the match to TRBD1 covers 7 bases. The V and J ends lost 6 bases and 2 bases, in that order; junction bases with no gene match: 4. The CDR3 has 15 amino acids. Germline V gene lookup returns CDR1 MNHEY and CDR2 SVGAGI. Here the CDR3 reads CASRLTGAGANVLTF. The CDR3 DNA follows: TGTGCCAGCAGACTCACAGGGGCTGGGGCCAACGTCCTGACTTTC.

The CDR3 region is CASSSGHQNEKLFF. The CDR3 DNA is TGTGCCAGCAGTTCGGGACACCAAAATGAAAAACTGTTTTTT. V is TRBV6-5 and J is TRBJ1-4; the D gene is possibly TRBD1 (6 bases). CDR1 is MNHEY and CDR2 is SVGAGI in the germline V gene. This CDR3 is built from 14 residues. Trimming cost V 4 bases and J 5 bases, with 11 bases left between them.

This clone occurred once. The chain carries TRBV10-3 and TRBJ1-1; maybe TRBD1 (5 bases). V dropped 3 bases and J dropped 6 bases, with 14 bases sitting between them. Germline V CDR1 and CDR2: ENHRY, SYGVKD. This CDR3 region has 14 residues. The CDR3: CAISDSGGGAEAFF. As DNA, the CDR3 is TGTGCCATCAGTGACTCCGGGGGGGGAGCTGAAGCTTTCTTT.

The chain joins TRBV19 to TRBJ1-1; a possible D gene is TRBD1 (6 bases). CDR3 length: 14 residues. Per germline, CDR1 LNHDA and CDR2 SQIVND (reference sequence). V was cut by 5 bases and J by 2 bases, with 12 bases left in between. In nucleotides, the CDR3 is TGTGCCAGTAGTCCCCGGGACACAAACACTGAAGCTTTCTTT. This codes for CASSPRDTNTEAFF. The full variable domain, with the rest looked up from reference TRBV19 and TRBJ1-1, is DGGITQSPKYLFRKEGQNVTLSCEQNLNHDAMYWYRQDPGQGLRLIYYSQIVNDFQKGDIAEGYSVSREKKESFPLTVTSAQKNPTAFYLCASSPRDTNTEAFFGQGTRLTVV.

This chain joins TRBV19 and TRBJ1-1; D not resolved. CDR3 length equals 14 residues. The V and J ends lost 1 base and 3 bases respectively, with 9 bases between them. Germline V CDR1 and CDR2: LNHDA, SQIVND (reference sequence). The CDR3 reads CASSIVFRDTEAFF. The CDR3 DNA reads TGTGCCAGTAGTATAGTATTTCGGGACACTGAAGCTTTCTTT.

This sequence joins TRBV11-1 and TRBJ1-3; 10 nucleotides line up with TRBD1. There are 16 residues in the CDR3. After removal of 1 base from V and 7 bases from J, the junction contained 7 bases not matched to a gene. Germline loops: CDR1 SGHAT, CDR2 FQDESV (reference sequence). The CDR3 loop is CASSLVGQGIANTIYF. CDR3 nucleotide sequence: TGTGCCAGCAGCTTAGTGGGACAGGGGATCGCGAACACCATATATTTT.

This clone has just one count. This CDR3 reads CASSLTIRDRRGYGYTF. CDR3 coding DNA: TGTGCCAGCAGTCTTACAATTCGGGACAGGAGGGGTTATGGCTACACCTTC. The chain is built from TRBV27 and TRBJ1-2, with 8 nucleotides matching TRBD1. The CDR3 extends over 17 amino acids. The J segment lost 5 bases and the V segment lost 5 bases, leaving 16 bases of the junction unmatched. Germline V gives CDR1 MNHEY, CDR2 SMNVEV (reference sequence).

The CDR3 protein is CASRGRIEGYGYTF. The CDR3, as DNA: TGTGCCAGCAGGGGTAGGATTGAGGGCTATGGCTACACCTTC. The chain carries TRBV6-1 and TRBJ1-2; D not certain. Trimming took 6 bases from V and 4 from J, leaving 15 bases between them. Germline lookup yields CDR1 MNHNS and CDR2 SASEGT. The CDR3 covers 14 residues.

CDR3 amino acids: CASSYGETQYF. The CDR3 bases are TGTGCCAGCAGTTATGGAGAGACCCAGTACTTC. The chain links TRBV27 to TRBJ2-5, with D unclear. There are 11 residues in the CDR3. Trimming took off 4 bases at V and 4 bases at J, with 4 bases between the two ends. CDR1 MNHEY and CDR2 SMNVEV come from the germline V gene (reference sequence).

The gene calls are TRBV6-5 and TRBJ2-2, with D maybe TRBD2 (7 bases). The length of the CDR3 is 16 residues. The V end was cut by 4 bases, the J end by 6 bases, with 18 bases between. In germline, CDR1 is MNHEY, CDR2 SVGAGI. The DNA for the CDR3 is TGTGCCAGCAGTTCCTGGACTAGGGGGGGGTCCGGGGAGCTGTTTTTT. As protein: CASSSWTRGGSGELFF.

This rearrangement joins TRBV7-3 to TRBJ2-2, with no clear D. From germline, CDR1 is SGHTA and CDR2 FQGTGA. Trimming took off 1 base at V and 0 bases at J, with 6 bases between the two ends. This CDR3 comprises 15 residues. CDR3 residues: CASSLIGTNTGELFF. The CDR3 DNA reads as TGTGCCAGCAGCTTAATTGGGACGAACACCGGGGAGCTGTTTTTT.